The 15 T cell receptor beta chains given below trace back to one sample, sequenced in a study of tumor-infiltrating lymphocytes in primary liver carcinoma. Total RNA and DNA came together from approximately 22-30 mg of bulk tissue without cell sorting. Constant-region priming of around 500 ng total RNA yielded TCR beta cDNA. A slightly modified ARM-PCR protocol with three nested multiplex PCR rounds produced these TCR beta libraries. Investigators reported that the first two PCR rounds, at 10 cycles each, used TRBV1-TRBV30 forward primers with a C-beta reverse primer. TCRdb itself ran the multiplex PCR reads through MiXCR, one entry per CDR3 protein. The table has around 32,000 distinct CDR3 sequences, 75% to 85% seen once. What was sequenced was liver tumor tissue from sampling region 5. Subset indicated: tumor region T5, tumor centre. The receptors stem from a man in his forties or fifties with primary liver carcinoma and hepatitis B virus infection.

To note about this clonotype: It is likely a read error, because the conserved phenylalanine at the end of the CDR3 is missing. The chain recombines TRBV5-4 with TRBJ1-6, with D perhaps TRBD1 (5 bases). In germline, CDR1 is SGHNT, CDR2 YYREEE (reference sequence). V was trimmed by 3 bases and J by 7 bases, leaving 11 bases between them. This CDR3 contains 14 residues. The CDR3 region has the DNA TGTGCCAGCAGCTCGGACCGACAGAATTCACCCCTCCACCTT. It is translated as CASSSDRQNSPLHL.

This clonotype was counted between two and nine times. Its ends do not fully match the called genes, so a read error is possible. The V and J genes are TRBV4-2 and TRBJ2-1, with 14 bases matching TRBD2. CDR1 is LGHNA and CDR2 is YNFKEQ in the germline V gene. There are 18 residues in the CDR3. The CDR3 loop reads CASSLSWGLAGVWNEQFF. CDR3 coding DNA: TGTGCCAGTAGCCTCAGCTGGGGACTAGCGGGAGTCTGGAATGAGCAGTTCTTC.

The rearrangement links TRBV12-3 or TRBV12-4 to TRBJ2-7; D uncertain. V was pared by 1 base and J by 9 bases, with 16 bases between. CDR3 length: 14 amino acids. CDR3 loop: CASSLGGDTHGQYF. The CDR3, as DNA: TGTGCCAGCAGTTTAGGGGGTGATACCCACGGGCAGTACTTC.

This clonotype came up once. Relative to the germline gene, one junction end is altered; a read error may explain this. This rearrangement joins TRBV10-3 to TRBJ2-1; TRBD1 or TRBD2 may be the D gene (5 bases each). Germline assignment: CDR1 ENHRY and CDR2 SYGVKD. CDR3 length equals 13 residues. The CDR3 DNA sequence: TGTGCCATCGGTGAGTGGGACGACGGGGAGCAGTTCTTC. Translation gives CAIGEWDDGEQFF.

The gene calls are TRBV6-9 and TRBJ2-3; 8 bases map to TRBD2. Germline-derived CDR1 and CDR2 are MNHGY and SVAAGI. V was clipped by 11 bases and J by 5 bases; unmatched bases: 18. CDR3 length: 16 residues. CDR3 sequence reads: CAVSPSWAGGGDTQYF. CDR3 nucleotides: TGTGCCGTCAGTCCATCTTGGGCGGGAGGAGGAGATACGCAGTATTTT.

As to this clonotype: At one boundary the junction diverges from the germline segment, which might be a read error. The V call is TRBV11-1, the J call TRBJ2-5; 7 bases line up with TRBD1. CDR3 length: 14 residues. The germline gives CDR1 SGHAT, CDR2 FQDESV (reference sequence). This chain's CDR3 is CVSNGQVEVETQYF. The CDR3 nucleotides read TGTGTCAGCAATGGACAGGTGGAGGTGGAGACCCAGTATTTC.

On this clonotype itself: The junction does not match germline at one end; this may be a read error. The chain links TRBV4-1 to TRBJ2-7; 16 nucleotides match TRBD2. Looked up from germline, CDR1 is MGHRA and CDR2 is YSYEKL. This CDR3 has 19 residues. The CDR3 DNA follows: TGCGCTAGCAACCACCCGGGACTAGCGGGAGGGCCAAATAGGTTCGAGCAGTACTTC. Amino acid sequence: CASNHPGLAGGPNRFEQYF.

The V and J genes are TRBV4-2 and TRBJ2-3; the match to TRBD2 covers 10 bases. The V and J ends lost 1 base and 4 bases, in that order; junction bases with no gene match: 11. This CDR3 region has 18 residues. Germline V CDR1 and CDR2: LGHNA, YNFKEQ. CDR3 sequence reads: CASSQAALLAGVADTQYF. The CDR3 DNA sequence: TGTGCCAGCAGCCAAGCGGCGCTTCTAGCGGGAGTGGCAGATACGCAGTATTTT.

Notes on this clonotype: At one end the junction does not follow the germline gene, possibly because of a read error. The V call is TRBV14, the J call TRBJ2-1; 10 bases align to TRBD2. The germline V gene encodes CDR1 SGHDN and CDR2 FVKESK. The CDR3 extends over 14 amino acids. The CDR3 DNA follows: TGTGCCAGTAGCCAGGGACTAGCGCGAAATGAGCGGTTCTTC. This translates into CASSQGLARNERFF.

As regards this clonotype: One end of the junction is discordant with germline, which a read error may explain. The chain has TRBV10-3 and TRBJ1-5, with D possibly matching TRBD1 (5 bases). The germline gives CDR1 ENHRY, CDR2 SYGVKD. The length of the CDR3 is 16 residues. This CDR3 reads CAITESAGQAGQSQHF. In nucleotides, the CDR3 is TGTGCCATCACTGAGTCGGCTGGTCAGGCGGGGCAGTCCCAGCACTTT.

Comments on this clonotype: At one boundary the junction diverges from the germline segment, which might be a read error. V and J are TRBV11-2 and TRBJ2-7; D not certain. The CDR3 consists of 16 residues. Germline CDR1 and CDR2: SGHAT and FQNNGV. The CDR3 nucleotides are TGCGCCAGCAGCTTAGAGACGACACCAAAACCCTACGAGCAGTACTTC. It yields the protein CASSLETTPKPYEQYF.

V and J are TRBV12-3 or TRBV12-4 and TRBJ2-3; weak D call: TRBD2 (6 bases). V lost 1 base and J lost 2, with 13 bases in between. The CDR3 is 16 residues long. In nucleotides, the CDR3 is TGTGCCAGCAGTTTAGGAGTGGGAGGAACCACAGATACGCAGTATTTT. Its translation: CASSLGVGGTTDTQYF.

This clonotype is deemed medium-sized. The chain is built from TRBV29-1 and TRBJ2-5; 10 nucleotides agree with TRBD1. V lost 3 bases and J lost 4; bases outside the gene matches: 8. Germline values: CDR1 SQVTM, CDR2 ANQGSEA. CDR3 length: 15 residues. CDR3: CSVETDRGRGETQYF. CDR3 DNA sequence: TGCAGCGTTGAGACCGACAGGGGGCGCGGAGAGACCCAGTACTTC.

The chain employs TRBV11-3 and TRBJ2-5; no clear D. Trimming took off 5 bases at V and 5 bases at J, with 12 bases between the two ends. Germline V gene lookup returns CDR1 SGHNT and CDR2 YENEEA. The CDR3 extends over 13 amino acids. The CDR3 spells CASSGEGRETQYF. The CDR3 DNA follows: TGTGCCAGCAGCGGGGAAGGAAGGGAGACCCAGTACTTC.

A remark on this clonotype: The junction departs from the called germline gene at one end, perhaps through a read error. V and J are TRBV4-2 and TRBJ2-3; the D call may be TRBD1 or TRBD2 (6 bases each). Germline lookup yields CDR1 LGHNA and CDR2 YNFKEQ. This CDR3 has 15 amino acids. CDR3 bases: TGTGCCAGCAGCCAAGGAAGCGTGAGGGGGGATACGCAGTGTTTT. Translating it yields CASSQGSVRGDTQCF.